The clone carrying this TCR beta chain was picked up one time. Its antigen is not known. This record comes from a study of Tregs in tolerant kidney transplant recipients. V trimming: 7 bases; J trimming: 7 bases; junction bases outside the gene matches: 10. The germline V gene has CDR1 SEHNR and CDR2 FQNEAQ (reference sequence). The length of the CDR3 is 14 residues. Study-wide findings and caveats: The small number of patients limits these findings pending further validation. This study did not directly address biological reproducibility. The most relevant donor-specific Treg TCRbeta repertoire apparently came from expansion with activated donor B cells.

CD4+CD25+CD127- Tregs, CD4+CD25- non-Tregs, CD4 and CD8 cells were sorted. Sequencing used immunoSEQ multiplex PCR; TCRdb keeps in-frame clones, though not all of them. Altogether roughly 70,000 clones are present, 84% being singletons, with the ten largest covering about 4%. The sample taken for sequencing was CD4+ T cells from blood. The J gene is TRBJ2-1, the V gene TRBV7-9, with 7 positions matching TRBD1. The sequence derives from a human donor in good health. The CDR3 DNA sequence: TGTGCCAGCAATCCGGGACAGACCTGGAATGAGCAGTTCTTC. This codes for CASNPGQTWNEQFF.